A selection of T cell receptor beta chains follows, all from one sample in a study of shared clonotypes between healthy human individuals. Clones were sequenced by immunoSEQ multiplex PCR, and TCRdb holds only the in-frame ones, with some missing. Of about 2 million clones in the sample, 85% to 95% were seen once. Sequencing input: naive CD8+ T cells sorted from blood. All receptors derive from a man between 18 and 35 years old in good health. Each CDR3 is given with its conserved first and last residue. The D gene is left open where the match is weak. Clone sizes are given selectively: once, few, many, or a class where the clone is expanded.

CDR3: CASSLTGSSAYEQYF
DNA: TGCGCCAGCAGCCTCACAGGCAGCTCGGCCTACGAGCAGTACTTC
J: TRBJ2-7
size: -
D: -
V: TRBV4-1

CDR3: CASSPPRDRANTEAFF
DNA: TGTGCCAGCTCACCCCCGAGGGACAGGGCTAACACTGAAGCTTTCTTT
J: TRBJ1-1
size: -
D: TRBD1
V: TRBV18

CDR3: CASSLAGTAGNTIYF
DNA: TGTGCCAGCAGCTTAGCCGGGACGGCTGGAAACACCATATATTTT
J: TRBJ1-3
size: once
D: -
V: TRBV7-9

CDR3: CASSLGTAFGYTF
DNA: TGTGCCAGCAGTTTAGGGACAGCTTTTGGCTACACCTTC
J: TRBJ1-2
size: -
D: TRBD1
V: TRBV28

CDR3: CASSLANSAQETQYF
DNA: TGCGCCAGCAGCTTGGCCAACAGTGCTCAAGAGACCCAGTACTTC
J: TRBJ2-5
size: once
D: -
V: TRBV5-1

CDR3: CASSPGDSPYEQYF
DNA: TGTGCCAGCAGCCCAGGGGACAGTCCCTACGAGCAGTACTTC
J: TRBJ2-7
size: -
D: TRBD1
V: TRBV11-3

CDR3: CASSVGKNTEAFF
DNA: TGTGCCAGCAGCGTAGGGAAGAACACTGAAGCTTTCTTT
J: TRBJ1-1
size: -
D: -
V: TRBV9

CDR3: CASSLDRGAYEQYF
DNA: TGTGCCAGCAGCTTAGACAGGGGTGCCTACGAGCAGTACTTC
J: TRBJ2-7
size: -
D: TRBD1
V: TRBV7-2

CDR3: CASSYTGTNYGYTF
DNA: TGTGCCAGCAGTTATACCGGGACTAACTATGGCTACACCTTC
J: TRBJ1-2
size: -
D: -
V: TRBV28

CDR3: CASSLSAGGRGSYNEQFF
DNA: TGTGCCAGCAGCCTCTCTGCGGGGGGCCGGGGCTCCTACAATGAGCAGTTCTTC
J: TRBJ2-1
size: -
D: TRBD2
V: TRBV7-3

CDR3: CASSVIGQGYGNTIYF
DNA: TGTGCCAGCAGCGTTATTGGACAGGGGTATGGAAACACCATATATTTT
J: TRBJ1-3
size: -
D: TRBD1
V: TRBV9

CDR3: CASSSPGGISGSYNEQFF
DNA: TGTGCCAGCAGCTCCCCCGGCGGTATTAGCGGCTCCTACAATGAGCAGTTCTTC
J: TRBJ2-1
size: -
D: -
V: TRBV7-9

CDR3: CATSGEGGVNTEAFF
DNA: TGTGCCACCAGTGGTGAGGGGGGGGTGAACACTGAAGCTTTCTTT
J: TRBJ1-1
size: -
D: -
V: TRBV15

CDR3: CSVRAKRGQVDEQFF
DNA: TGCAGCGTGCGGGCCAAGAGGGGGCAGGTAGATGAGCAGTTCTTC
J: TRBJ2-1
size: once
D: TRBD1
V: TRBV29-1

CDR3: CASSQDGENTEAFF
DNA: TGCGCCAGCAGCCAGGATGGAGAGAACACTGAAGCTTTCTTT
J: TRBJ1-1
size: -
D: -
V: TRBV4-3

CDR3: CASSYSIGYQETQYF
DNA: TGTGCCAGCAGTTACTCGATAGGGTACCAAGAGACCCAGTACTTC
J: TRBJ2-5
size: -
D: -
V: TRBV6-5

CDR3: CAISAPDQTSTDTQYF
DNA: TGTGCCATTAGTGCCCCGGACCAGACTAGCACAGATACGCAGTATTTT
J: TRBJ2-3
size: -
D: -
V: TRBV10-3

CDR3: CASTGDGNTEAFF
DNA: TGTGCCAGTACAGGGGATGGGAACACTGAAGCTTTCTTT
J: TRBJ1-1
size: -
D: TRBD1
V: TRBV5-6

CDR3: CASSFRGHVHGFF
DNA: TGTGCCAGCAGCTTTAGGGGGCACGTTCACGGTTTCTTT
J: TRBJ1-1
size: -
D: TRBD1
V: TRBV7-2

CDR3: CASSPPGDRSYGYTF
DNA: TGTGCCAGCTCACCACCGGGGGACAGGAGTTATGGCTACACCTTC
J: TRBJ1-2
size: -
D: TRBD1
V: TRBV18

CDR3: CASSYSPGFQETQYF
DNA: TGTGCCAGCAGTTACTCGCCGGGTTTCCAAGAGACCCAGTACTTC
J: TRBJ2-5
size: once
D: -
V: TRBV6-5

CDR3: CATTGAASYEQYF
DNA: TGTGCCACTACAGGGGCTGCGTCCTACGAGCAGTACTTC
J: TRBJ2-7
size: -
D: TRBD1
V: TRBV5-4

CDR3: CASSTDPGMGNTIYF
DNA: TGTGCCAGCAGTACCGATCCAGGGATGGGGAACACCATATATTTT
J: TRBJ1-3
size: -
D: -
V: TRBV27

CDR3: CSVDGDTYYEQYF
DNA: TGCAGCGTTGATGGAGACACCTACTACGAGCAGTACTTC
J: TRBJ2-7
size: -
D: -
V: TRBV29-1

CDR3: CASSLGTSGRSFQETQYF
DNA: TGTGCCAGCAGCTTGGGGACTAGCGGGAGGTCCTTTCAAGAGACCCAGTACTTC
J: TRBJ2-5
size: -
D: TRBD2
V: TRBV7-2

CDR3: CASSLGASGTDTQYF
DNA: TGTGCCAGCAGCTTAGGTGCTAGCGGCACAGATACGCAGTATTTT
J: TRBJ2-3
size: once
D: -
V: TRBV7-3

CDR3: CAWTSGAGIYGYTF
DNA: TGTGCCTGGACCTCCGGCGCAGGTATCTATGGCTACACCTTC
J: TRBJ1-2
size: -
D: -
V: TRBV30

CDR3: CASSRGRNEKLFF
DNA: TGTGCCAGCTCACGGGGACGTAATGAAAAACTGTTTTTT
J: TRBJ1-4
size: once
D: -
V: TRBV18

CDR3: CASSLLNRGNTGELFF
DNA: TGTGCCAGCAGTTTACTAAACAGGGGGAACACCGGGGAGCTGTTTTTT
J: TRBJ2-2
size: -
D: TRBD1
V: TRBV27

CDR3: CASSSGTGVGADTQYF
DNA: TGCGCCAGCAGCTCGGGGACAGGGGTTGGGGCAGATACGCAGTATTTT
J: TRBJ2-3
size: -
D: TRBD1
V: TRBV5-1

CDR3: CATSDPGTGEFSPLHF
DNA: TGTGCCACCAGCGACCCCGGGACAGGGGAGTTTTCACCCCTCCACTTT
J: TRBJ1-6
size: -
D: TRBD1
V: TRBV15

CDR3: CASSNPINEQFF
DNA: TGTGCCAGCAGCAACCCCATTAATGAGCAGTTCTTC
J: TRBJ2-1
size: -
D: -
V: TRBV11-2

CDR3: CASSLGTAYYEQYF
DNA: TGCGCCAGCAGCTTGGGGACAGCCTACTACGAGCAGTACTTC
J: TRBJ2-7
size: -
D: -
V: TRBV5-1

CDR3: CAWRTIGQGKGEKLFF
DNA: TGTGCCTGGAGAACAATTGGACAGGGAAAAGGAGAAAAACTGTTTTTT
J: TRBJ1-4
size: -
D: TRBD1
V: TRBV30

CDR3: CASSPGTSFPQETQYF
DNA: TGTGCCAGCAGCCCCGGGACCTCATTCCCCCAAGAGACCCAGTACTTC
J: TRBJ2-5
size: -
D: -
V: TRBV27

CDR3: CASSLGTGTQETQYF
DNA: TGTGCCAGCAGTTTAGGCACAGGGACCCAAGAGACCCAGTACTTC
J: TRBJ2-5
size: -
D: -
V: TRBV27

CDR3: CSVEDYGRWETYEQYF
DNA: TGCAGCGTTGAAGATTATGGCCGGTGGGAAACCTACGAGCAGTACTTC
J: TRBJ2-7
size: -
D: -
V: TRBV29-1

CDR3: CASSFGNNEQFF
DNA: TGTGCCAGCAGCTTCGGAAACAATGAGCAGTTCTTC
J: TRBJ2-1
size: -
D: -
V: TRBV5-4

CDR3: CASIFGGASNTGELFF
DNA: TGTGCCAGCATATTCGGGGGAGCCTCGAACACCGGGGAGCTGTTTTTT
J: TRBJ2-2
size: once
D: -
V: TRBV5-6

CDR3: CASSSGRKAYNEQFF
DNA: TGTGCCAGCAGCTCCGGGAGGAAAGCCTACAATGAGCAGTTCTTC
J: TRBJ2-1
size: -
D: TRBD2
V: TRBV13

CDR3: CASSVEGQLNEKLFF
DNA: TGTGCCAGCAGCGTAGAGGGACAGCTAAATGAAAAACTGTTTTTT
J: TRBJ1-4
size: -
D: TRBD1
V: TRBV9